This T cell receptor (beta chain) was sequenced during a study of shared clonotypes between healthy human individuals. This CDR3 comprises 15 residues. CDR1 is SGHAT, CDR2 FQNNGV, per germline. J was trimmed by 5 bases and V by 5 bases; bases with no gene match: 7. This clone was found a few times. The assay was immunoSEQ multiplex PCR, and TCRdb's table has in-frame clones only and misses some. In the table there are about 1 million clones, 60% to 80% of which are singletons. Source material: memory CD4+ T cells sorted from blood. The subset is: CD45RA-negative fraction. This TCR was recovered from a man between 18 and 35 years old in good health. The V call is TRBV11-2, the J call TRBJ2-7, with 12 bases identical to TRBD2. CDR3 region: CASSPQTSGRHEQYF. CDR3 coding DNA: TGTGCCAGCAGCCCCCAGACTAGCGGGAGACACGAGCAGTACTTC.